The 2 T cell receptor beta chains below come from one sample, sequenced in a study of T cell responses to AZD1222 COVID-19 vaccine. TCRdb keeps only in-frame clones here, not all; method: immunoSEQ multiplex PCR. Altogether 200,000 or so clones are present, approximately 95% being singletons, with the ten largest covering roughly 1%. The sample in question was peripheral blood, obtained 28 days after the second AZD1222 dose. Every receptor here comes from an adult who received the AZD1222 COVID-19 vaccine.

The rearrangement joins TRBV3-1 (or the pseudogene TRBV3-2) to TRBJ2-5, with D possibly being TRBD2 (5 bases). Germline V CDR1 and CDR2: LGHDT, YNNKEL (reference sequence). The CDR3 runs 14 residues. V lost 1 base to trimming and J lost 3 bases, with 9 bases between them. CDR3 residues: CASSQGRAEETQYF. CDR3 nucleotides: TGTGCCAGCAGCCAAGGGCGAGCGGAAGAGACCCAGTACTTC.

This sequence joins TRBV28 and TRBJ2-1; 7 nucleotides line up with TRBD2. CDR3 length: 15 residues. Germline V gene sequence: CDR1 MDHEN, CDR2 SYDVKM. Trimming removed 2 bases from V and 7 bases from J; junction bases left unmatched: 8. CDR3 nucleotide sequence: TGTGCCAGCAGTTTAAGGGGTCAGGGAGGGAATGAGCAGTTCTTC. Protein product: CASSLRGQGGNEQFF.